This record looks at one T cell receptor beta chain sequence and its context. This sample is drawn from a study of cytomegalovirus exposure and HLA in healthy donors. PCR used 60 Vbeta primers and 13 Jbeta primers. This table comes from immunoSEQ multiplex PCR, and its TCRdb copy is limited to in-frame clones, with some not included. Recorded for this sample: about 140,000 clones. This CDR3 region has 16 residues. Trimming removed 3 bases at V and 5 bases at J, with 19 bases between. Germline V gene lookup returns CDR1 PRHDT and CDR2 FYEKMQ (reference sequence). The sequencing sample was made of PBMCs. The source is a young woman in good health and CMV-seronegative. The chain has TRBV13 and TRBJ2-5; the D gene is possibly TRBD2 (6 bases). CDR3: CASSFGSGGVGETQYF. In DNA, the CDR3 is TGTGCCAGCAGCTTCGGTTCCGGGGGAGTGGGGGAGACCCAGTACTTC.